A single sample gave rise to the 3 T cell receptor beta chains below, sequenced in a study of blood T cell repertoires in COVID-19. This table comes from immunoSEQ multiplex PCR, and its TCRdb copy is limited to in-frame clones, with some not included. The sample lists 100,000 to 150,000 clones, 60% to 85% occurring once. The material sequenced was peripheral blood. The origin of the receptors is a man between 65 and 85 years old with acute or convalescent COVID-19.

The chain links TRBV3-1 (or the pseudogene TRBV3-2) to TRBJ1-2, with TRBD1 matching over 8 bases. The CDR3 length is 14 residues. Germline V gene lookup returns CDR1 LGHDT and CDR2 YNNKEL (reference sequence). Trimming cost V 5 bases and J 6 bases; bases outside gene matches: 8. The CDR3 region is CASSLQGVVHGYTF. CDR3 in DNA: TGTGCCAGCAGCTTACAGGGGGTTGTACATGGCTACACCTTC.

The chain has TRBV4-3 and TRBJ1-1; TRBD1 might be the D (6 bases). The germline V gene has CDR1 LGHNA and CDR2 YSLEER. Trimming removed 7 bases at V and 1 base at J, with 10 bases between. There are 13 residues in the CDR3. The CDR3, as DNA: TGCGCCAGCACACTGGACAGGAACACTGAAGCTTTCTTT. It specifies CASTLDRNTEAFF.

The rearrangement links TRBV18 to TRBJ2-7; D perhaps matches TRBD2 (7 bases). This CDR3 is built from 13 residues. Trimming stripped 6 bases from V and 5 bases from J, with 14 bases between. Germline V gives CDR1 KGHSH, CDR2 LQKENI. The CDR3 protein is CASSTRGGDEQYF. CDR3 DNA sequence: TGTGCCAGCTCTACCCGAGGGGGGGACGAGCAGTACTTC.